The 21 T cell receptor beta chains given below trace back to one sample, sequenced in a study of blood T cell repertoires in COVID-19. Method: immunoSEQ multiplex PCR; TCRdb's copy keeps in-frame clones and lacks some. The sample shows about 33,000 clones, around 73% of them seen only once. The material sequenced was peripheral blood. Receptors originate from a man aged 80 or over with acute or convalescent COVID-19.

The chain employs TRBV29-1 and TRBJ2-5, with 7 bases identical to TRBD1. V gave up 6 bases and J gave up 4 bases; unmatched junction bases: 8. The CDR3 is 13 amino acids. Germline V CDR1 and CDR2: SQVTM, ANQGSEA. CDR3 loop: CSVEATGSETQYF. In DNA form, the CDR3 reads TGCAGCGTCGAGGCGACAGGGTCAGAGACCCAGTACTTC.

The rearrangement uses TRBV1 and TRBJ1-5; TRBD1 is taken as the D call from the table, unchecked against the DNA. TRBV1 counts as a pseudogene. The CDR3 covers 19 residues. The CDR3 region is CTSSLGRDSLDGGNQPQHF. DNA of the CDR3: TGCACCAGCAGCCTTGGACGGGACAGCCTTGATGGGGGCAATCAGCCCCAGCATTTT.

The J gene is TRBJ2-5, the V gene TRBV2; TRBD2 matches at 12 bases. The CDR3 runs to 15 residues. V gave up 0 bases and J gave up 13 bases; unmatched junction bases: 9. The V gene's germline CDR1 is SNHLY and CDR2 FYNNEI. The CDR3 protein is CASSEAALAGGPLYF. As DNA, the CDR3 is TGTGCCAGCAGTGAAGCGGCCCTAGCGGGGGGGCCCCTGTACTTC.

The chain recombines TRBV18 with TRBJ2-3; 9 bases fit TRBD1. The CDR3 consists of 16 residues. J was trimmed by 2 bases and V by 6 bases; bases with no gene match: 9. Germline assignment: CDR1 KGHSH and CDR2 LQKENI. The CDR3 loop is CASSPGQGIVTDTQYF. The CDR3, as DNA: TGTGCCAGCTCTCCCGGACAGGGGATTGTCACAGATACGCAGTATTTT.

The rearrangement links TRBV6-4 to TRBJ1-6; the D gene is possibly TRBD1 (6 bases). The CDR3 has 13 amino acids. Germline CDR1 reads MRHNA; CDR2 reads SNTAGT. With 5 bases removed from V and 10 bases from J, the gap between germline ends came to 12 bases. The chain's CDR3 is CASSTTGSSPLHF. CDR3 sequence (DNA): TGTGCCAGCAGTACGACAGGATCCTCACCCCTCCACTTT.

The chain joins TRBV19 to TRBJ1-2; no reliable D call. Trimming removed 4 bases from V and 6 bases from J, with 3 bases in between. The CDR3 consists of 10 residues. The V gene's germline CDR1 is LNHDA and CDR2 SQIVND (reference sequence). The CDR3 sequence: CASSNNGYTF. As DNA, the CDR3 is TGTGCCAGTAGTAATAATGGCTACACCTTC.

This clone was seen more than once but under ten times. The V and J genes are TRBV3-1 (or the pseudogene TRBV3-2) and TRBJ1-2, with D perhaps TRBD1 (6 bases). Germline V gives CDR1 LGHDT, CDR2 YNNKEL (reference sequence). Trimming took 4 bases from V and 4 from J, leaving 25 bases between them. This CDR3 is built from 18 residues. CDR3 nucleotide sequence: TGTGCCAGCAGCCCCGATCCCCGTGGATACAGGGTGATCTATGGCTACACCTTC. Translation gives CASSPDPRGYRVIYGYTF.

The chain uses TRBV7-6 and TRBJ2-2; 7 bases fit TRBD2. J gave up 1 base and V 5 bases, and 4 bases lay outside the gene matches. This CDR3 has 15 amino acids. The V gene's germline CDR1 is SGHVS and CDR2 FNYEAQ. The CDR3 DNA is TGTGCCAGCAGCAGAGCGGGGCGGAACACCGGGGAGCTGTTTTTT. Its translation is CASSRAGRNTGELFF.

The rearrangement joins TRBV6-6 to TRBJ1-1; 8 bases are shared with TRBD1. The ends lost 5 bases at V and 4 bases at J; junction bases unmatched: 9. Germline values: CDR1 MNHNY, CDR2 SVGAGI (reference sequence). The length of the CDR3 is 15 residues. The CDR3 nucleotides are TGTGCCAGCAGTCCCAGGACAGGGAAGGGCACTGAAGCTTTCTTT. Translated, it gives CASSPRTGKGTEAFF.

The J gene is TRBJ2-7, the V gene TRBV6-4, with 7 bases lining up with TRBD2. The V gene end was trimmed by 6 bases and the J gene end by 7 bases; junction bases not matched to a gene: 12. Germline CDR1 and CDR2: MRHNA and SNTAGT. There are 14 residues in the CDR3. In DNA, the CDR3 is TGTGCCAGCAGCTTGACTCTCTGGGAGGGTGAGCAGTACTTC. Translated, it gives CASSLTLWEGEQYF.

The V and J genes are TRBV5-1 and TRBJ2-2, with D maybe TRBD2 (5 bases). Trimming removed 4 bases from V and 3 bases from J, with 10 bases in between. Germline V gives CDR1 SGHRS, CDR2 YFSETQ. CDR3 length: 14 residues. The CDR3 DNA reads as TGCGCCAGCAGCCTTCGGGGTGACACCGGGGAGCTGTTTTTT. This gives the protein CASSLRGDTGELFF.

This clone was counted only a few times. The chain uses TRBV2 and TRBJ1-1, with a possible D match to TRBD1 (6 bases). V was cut by 6 bases and J by 0 bases, with 14 bases left in between. Germline values: CDR1 SNHLY, CDR2 FYNNEI. The CDR3 spans 15 residues. CDR3 sequence: CASSPRGGMNTEAFF. DNA for the CDR3: TGTGCCAGCAGCCCAAGGGGGGGAATGAACACTGAAGCTTTCTTT.

The chain has TRBV3-1 (or the pseudogene TRBV3-2) and TRBJ2-1; 8 bases are a match to TRBD1. Germline V CDR1 and CDR2: LGHDT, YNNKEL (reference sequence). This CDR3 region has 13 residues. Trimming cost V 4 bases and J 9 bases; bases outside gene matches: 5. The CDR3 sequence: CASSLFDRGEQFF. The CDR3 coding sequence is TGTGCCAGCAGCCTTTTTGACAGGGGTGAGCAGTTCTTC.

The chain has TRBV6-4 and TRBJ1-2; D is uncertain. Germline assignment: CDR1 MRHNA and CDR2 SNTAGT. The CDR3 covers 15 residues. Trimming left V 0 bases short and J 2 bases short, with 10 bases between. CDR3: CASSDSPGSNYGYTF. The CDR3 DNA sequence: TGTGCCAGCAGTGACTCGCCCGGGTCAAACTATGGCTACACCTTC.

A single count supports this clone. The genes are TRBV3-1 (or the pseudogene TRBV3-2) and TRBJ2-1; D perhaps matches TRBD1 (5 bases). The CDR3 contains 12 residues. V was trimmed by 1 base and J by 8 bases, leaving 6 bases between them. Germline-derived CDR1 and CDR2 are LGHDT and YNNKEL (reference sequence). CDR3 nucleotide sequence: TGTGCCAGCAGCCAAGTAGGGGATGAGCAGTTCTTC. Encoded protein: CASSQVGDEQFF.

The V call is TRBV7-2, the J call TRBJ1-2; D possibly corresponds to TRBD1 (5 bases). In germline, CDR1 is SGHTA, CDR2 FQGNSA. The CDR3 has 13 residues. Trimming left V 5 bases short and J 4 bases short, with 11 bases between. CDR3 DNA sequence: TGTGCCAGCAGCCCTGACAGTTCCTATGGCTACACCTTC. It translates to CASSPDSSYGYTF. Drawing the rest from reference TRBV7-2 and TRBJ1-2, the complete variable domain is GAGVSQSPSNKVTEKGKDVELRCDPISGHTALYWYRQSLGQGLEFLIYFQGNSAPDKSGLPSDRFSAERTGGSVSTLTIQRTQQEDSAVYLCASSPDSSYGYTFGSGTRLTVV.

V and J are TRBV1 and TRBJ2-1; the table's D call, TRBD2, has no DNA check behind it. TRBV1 corresponds to a pseudogene. This CDR3 comprises 16 residues. This CDR3 reads CTSSPCSRGVSHEQFF. CDR3 coding DNA: TGCACCAGCAGCCCGTGCTCGCGGGGGGTGTCCCATGAGCAGTTCTTC.

This clone was recorded only once. The chain uses TRBV3-1 (or the pseudogene TRBV3-2) and TRBJ2-1; the match to TRBD2 covers 13 bases. Germline values: CDR1 LGHDT, CDR2 YNNKEL (reference sequence). Losses at the gene ends were 1 base for V and 3 bases for J; bases not matched to a gene: 3. The CDR3 has 17 amino acids. The CDR3 coding sequence is TGTGCCAGCAGCCAAGGCCGGACTAGCGGGGGCTACAATGAGCAGTTCTTC. It codes for CASSQGRTSGGYNEQFF.

This clone was counted only a few times. This chain links TRBV5-4 with TRBJ1-2, with D possibly matching TRBD1 (5 bases). This CDR3 spans 15 amino acids. The germline V gene encodes CDR1 SGHNT and CDR2 YYREEE (reference sequence). V lost 2 bases and J lost 8, with 19 bases in between. The CDR3 coding sequence is TGTGCCAGCAGCTTTCTCGCGGGACGGGAGAGGGGCTACACCTTC. It encodes CASSFLAGRERGYTF.

This chain links TRBV5-1 with TRBJ2-1; TRBD1 aligns across 9 bases. CDR1 and CDR2 (germline): SGHRS, YFSETQ. The CDR3 contains 14 residues. J lost 4 bases, V lost 3 bases, and 2 bases had no gene match. The CDR3 reads CASSSTGGYNEQFF. The CDR3 region has the DNA TGCGCCAGCAGCTCGACAGGGGGGTACAATGAGCAGTTCTTC.

The rearrangement joins TRBV4-3 to TRBJ2-1; maybe TRBD1 (5 bases). CDR3 length: 16 amino acids. Looked up from germline, CDR1 is LGHNA and CDR2 is YSLEER. Trimming shortened V by 0 bases and J by 4 bases, and 13 bases separated the two germline ends. The CDR3: CASSQDLVTVYNEQFF. The CDR3 DNA reads TGCGCCAGCAGCCAAGATCTCGTGACAGTGTACAATGAGCAGTTCTTC.